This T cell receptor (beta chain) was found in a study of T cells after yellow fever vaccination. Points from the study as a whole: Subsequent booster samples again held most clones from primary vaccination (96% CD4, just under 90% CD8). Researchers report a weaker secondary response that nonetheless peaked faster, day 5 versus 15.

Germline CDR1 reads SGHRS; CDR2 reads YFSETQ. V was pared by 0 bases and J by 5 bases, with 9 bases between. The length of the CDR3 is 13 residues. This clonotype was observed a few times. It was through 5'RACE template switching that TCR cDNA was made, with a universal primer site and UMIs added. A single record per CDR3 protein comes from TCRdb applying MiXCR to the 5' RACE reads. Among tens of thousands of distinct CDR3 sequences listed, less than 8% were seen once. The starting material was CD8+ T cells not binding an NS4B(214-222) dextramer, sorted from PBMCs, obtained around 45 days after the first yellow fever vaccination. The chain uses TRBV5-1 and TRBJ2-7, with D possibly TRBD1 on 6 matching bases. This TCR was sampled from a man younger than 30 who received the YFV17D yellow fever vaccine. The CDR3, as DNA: TGCGCCAGCAGCTTGGGGGGGCTCAACGAGCAGTACTTC. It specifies CASSLGGLNEQYF.